At least ten counts were recorded for the clone carrying this TCR beta chain. Alpha- and beta-chain coverage of first-strand cDNA came from TRAV- and TRBV-specific primers. With a constant-region primer and a V-primer adapter, TCRs were subjected to around 20 PCR cycles of amplification. mRNA, after isolation, was amplified by in vitro transcription. MiXCR, applied by TCRdb to the reads, yields one record per CDR3 protein. The profile shows 65,000 to 95,000 distinct CDR3 sequences, less than 20% of them singletons. This entry comes from a study of low-dose radiotherapy and immunotherapy resistance in tumors. At the level of the study: Participants in Cohort 1 were administered 0.5 Gy per fraction at 2-week intervals, to a cumulative dose of 6.5 Gy. One day prior to radiation and immunotherapy, intravenous cyclophosphamide at 200 mg/m2 was given, repeated every two weeks.

The time point was: after trial treatment. As for treatment: LDRT plus nivolumab, ipilimumab, low-dose cyclophosphamide and aspirin (RACIN trial). The donors' regimen was nivolumab, ipilimumab, aspirin, low-dose cyclophosphamide and low-dose radiotherapy. The V gene's germline CDR1 is DFQATT and CDR2 SNEGSKA (reference sequence). This CDR3 has 13 residues. Trimming cost V 5 bases and J 6 bases, with 13 bases left between them. The chain links TRBV20-1 to TRBJ2-2; perhaps TRBD2 as D (5 bases). This receptor was obtained from a male donor with prostate cancer. The source was PBMCs, collected after low-dose radiotherapy plus immunotherapy. The CDR3 reads CSAQTSSAGELFF. Here the CDR3 DNA reads TGCAGTGCTCAAACTAGTTCCGCCGGGGAGCTGTTTTTT.